Following are 30 T cell receptor beta chains from one sample sequenced in a study of blood T cell repertoires in COVID-19 (dated by TCRdb to about 2020). Libraries were made using the immunoSEQ multiplex PCR assay. Drawn from immuneACCESS, this table holds only the in-frame rearrangements with V and J called that TCRdb kept. Clones are partly lost; checked studies trace under half to an unresolved V gene and leave the rest unexplained. For this sample the table gives around 160,000 clones, of which around 87% were detected only once. Together, the top ten hold roughly 12% of the sample. Sequenced material: peripheral blood. The origin of the receptors is a young man with COVID-19, enrolled during active disease.

V gene TRBV6-5 combines with J gene TRBJ1-6; 7 nucleotides line up with TRBD1. The ends lost 6 bases at V and 10 bases at J; junction bases unmatched: 3. The germline gives CDR1 MNHEY, CDR2 SVGAGI. The CDR3 covers 12 residues. The chain's CDR3 is CASRDRYSPLHF. The CDR3 DNA sequence: TGTGCCAGCAGGGACAGGTACTCACCCCTCCACTTT.

This rearrangement joins TRBV5-1 to TRBJ2-6; maybe TRBD1 (6 bases). Deletions cut 4 bases from V and 5 bases from J, with 10 bases between. CDR1 and CDR2 from the germline V gene are SGHRS and YFSETQ. This CDR3 comprises 14 residues. In DNA form, the CDR3 reads TGCGCCAGCAGCACCGGACAGCGGGCCAACGTCCTGACTTTC. Amino acids: CASSTGQRANVLTF.

V and J are TRBV6-5 and TRBJ2-7; D gene ambiguous. The CDR3 extends over 11 amino acids. CDR1 and CDR2 (germline): MNHEY, SVGAGI. V lost 4 bases to trimming and J lost 7 bases, with 8 bases between them. The CDR3 loop is CASSSPREQYF. CDR3 nucleotide sequence: TGTGCCAGCAGTTCCCCCCGGGAGCAGTACTTC.

The J gene is TRBJ2-5, the V gene TRBV23-1; 11 positions agree with TRBD1. TRBV23-1 is noted as an ORF with a role that remains uncertain. The CDR3 length is 18 residues. V shed 2 bases and J 4 bases; nucleotides not matched to a gene: 12. The chain's CDR3 is CASSQTHIGQGAGETQYF. The CDR3 DNA follows: TGCGCCAGCAGTCAAACCCACATCGGACAGGGGGCAGGAGAGACCCAGTACTTC.

This clone was found many times. One junction end does not reproduce the germline sequence, and a read error may be involved. Within the sample, other DNA sequences also encode this same CDR3. The chain joins TRBV5-6 to TRBJ1-4; no reliable D call. Per germline, CDR1 SGHDT and CDR2 YYEEEE. This CDR3 spans 14 amino acids. The CDR3 region has the DNA TGTGCCAGCAGCTTGGTTGCAACTAATGAAAAACTGCTTTTT. Residues: CASSLVATNEKLLF.

The chain combines TRBV29-1 with TRBJ2-2; 11 bases align to TRBD1. The CDR3 is made up of 15 amino acids. CDR1 is SQVTM and CDR2 is ANQGSEA in the germline V gene. V lost 5 bases to trimming and J lost 3 bases; unmatched junction nucleotides: 5. CDR3: CSVSGTGGDTGELFF. CDR3 nucleotides: TGCAGCGTTTCCGGGACAGGGGGGGACACCGGGGAGCTGTTTTTT.

The V call is TRBV5-4, the J call TRBJ2-5, with 7 bases aligning to TRBD2. V dropped 5 bases and J dropped 5; count of bases not matched to a gene: 6. Germline V lookup: CDR1 SGHNT, CDR2 YYREEE (reference sequence). This CDR3 has 13 amino acids. For the CDR3, the DNA is TGTGCCAGCAGTCGGGAGGCGTCGGAGACCCAGTACTTC. Translation: CASSREASETQYF.

This chain connects TRBV27 to TRBJ1-5, with D possibly matching TRBD1 (6 bases). V was cut by 5 bases and J by 1 base, with 6 bases left in between. The length of the CDR3 is 13 residues. Looked up from germline, CDR1 is MNHEY and CDR2 is SMNVEV (reference sequence). CDR3 nucleotides: TGTGCCAGCAGTACAGGGAGCAATCAGCCCCAGCATTTT. As protein: CASSTGSNQPQHF.

The chain combines TRBV30 with TRBJ1-5, with TRBD1 matching 8 bases. The V and J ends lost 2 bases and 7 bases, in that order; junction bases with no gene match: 4. Germline V gene data show CDR1 as GTSNPN and CDR2 as SVGIG (reference sequence). The CDR3 spans 13 residues. The CDR3 loop reads CAWSQGAGQPQHF. The CDR3 DNA follows: TGTGCCTGGAGTCAGGGGGCTGGGCAGCCCCAGCATTTT.

The V and J genes are TRBV6-5 and TRBJ2-1; D unclear. The ends were cut back, 2 bases at V and 7 bases at J, with 9 bases in the middle. The CDR3 sequence is 13 residues long. The germline CDR1 and CDR2 sequences are MNHEY and SVGAGI. CDR3 sequence (DNA): TGTGCCAGCAGTTACGGCAGTAAAAATGAGCAGTTCTTC. This codes for CASSYGSKNEQFF.

The chain is built from TRBV4-1 and TRBJ2-7; 14 positions agree with TRBD2. The V gene end was trimmed by 0 bases and the J gene end by 5 bases; junction bases not matched to a gene: 3. From germline, CDR1 is MGHRA and CDR2 YSYEKL. CDR3 length equals 16 residues. In DNA form, the CDR3 reads TGCGCCAGCAGCCAAGACCTGGGACTAGCGGGAGACGAGCAGTACTTC. It encodes CASSQDLGLAGDEQYF.

V gene TRBV30 combines with J gene TRBJ1-5; D is uncertain. Germline CDR1 and CDR2: GTSNPN and SVGIG (reference sequence). The CDR3 contains 13 residues. Trimming removed 4 bases at V and 5 bases at J, with 12 bases between. The CDR3 loop reads CAWNLGRDQPQHF. The CDR3 DNA follows: TGTGCCTGGAATCTAGGGAGAGATCAGCCCCAGCATTTT.

This chain uses TRBV28 with TRBJ2-1, with D tentatively TRBD1 (5 bases). Trimming took 4 bases from V and 12 from J, leaving 13 bases between them. Germline V lookup: CDR1 MDHEN, CDR2 SYDVKM. This CDR3 has 12 residues. The CDR3 bases are TGTGCCAGCAGTTCAGGGTGGGGCCCGCAGTTCTTC. It codes for CASSSGWGPQFF.

The J gene is TRBJ2-1, the V gene TRBV29-1, with 14 nucleotides matching TRBD2. CDR1 is SQVTM and CDR2 is ANQGSEA in the germline V gene. The CDR3 runs 16 residues. Trimming cost V 7 bases and J 4 bases; bases outside gene matches: 9. The CDR3, as DNA: TGCAGCGGAACGGGACTAGCGGGAGAGGGGTACAATGAGCAGTTCTTC. It translates to CSGTGLAGEGYNEQFF.

V gene TRBV6-5 combines with J gene TRBJ2-7; D might be TRBD1 (6 bases). CDR1 MNHEY and CDR2 SVGAGI come from the germline V gene. The V gene lost 6 bases and the J gene lost 7 bases, with 19 bases spanning the gap. The CDR3 consists of 14 residues. This CDR3 is CASRDGQTGKEQYF. CDR3 nucleotide sequence: TGTGCCAGCAGAGACGGACAGACGGGAAAGGAGCAGTACTTC.

The genes are TRBV19 and TRBJ2-7; TRBD2 agrees at 8 bases. V shed 1 base, J shed 5 bases, and the junction held 7 bases outside the gene matches. CDR1 LNHDA and CDR2 SQIVND come from the germline V gene (reference sequence). The CDR3 runs 15 residues. The CDR3 bases are TGTGCCAGTAGTATAGCCGGGGGGGCTTATGACGAGCAGTACTTC. Its translation is CASSIAGGAYDEQYF.

The chain employs TRBV28 and TRBJ2-3, with 8 bases matching TRBD2. CDR3 length equals 16 residues. Unmatched junction bases numbered 8, after V lost 6 bases and J lost 0 bases. The germline V gene encodes CDR1 MDHEN and CDR2 SYDVKM. CDR3 sequence: CASSLAGPFSTDTQYF. The CDR3 bases are TGTGCCAGCAGCCTAGCGGGCCCTTTTAGCACAGATACGCAGTATTTT.

The gene calls are TRBV19 and TRBJ2-6; the D gene is possibly TRBD1 (5 bases). Per the germline V gene, CDR1 is LNHDA and CDR2 is SQIVND (reference sequence). This CDR3 is 16 amino acids long. The ends were cut back, 8 bases at V and 1 base at J, with 15 bases in the middle. The CDR3 loop is CASFSDTESGANVLTF. CDR3 nucleotides: TGTGCCAGTTTTTCGGACACCGAGTCTGGGGCCAACGTCCTGACTTTC.

The rearrangement joins TRBV4-1 to TRBJ1-1; possibly TRBD1 for D (5 bases). The germline V gene has CDR1 MGHRA and CDR2 YSYEKL. The CDR3 loop spans 15 amino acids. V gave up 4 bases and J gave up 1 base, with 13 bases separating them. This chain's CDR3 is CASSRISGSNTEAFF. The CDR3 region has the DNA TGCGCCAGCAGCCGAATCTCAGGGTCGAACACTGAAGCTTTCTTT.

This chain connects TRBV5-1 to TRBJ2-3, with TRBD2 matching 7 bases. The CDR3 totals 14 residues. V trimming: 4 bases; J trimming: 6 bases; junction bases outside the gene matches: 8. The germline V gene encodes CDR1 SGHRS and CDR2 YFSETQ. The CDR3 reads CASSGRVGSDTQYF. CDR3 nucleotide sequence: TGCGCCAGCAGCGGGAGGGTTGGTTCGGATACGCAGTATTTT.

This chain links TRBV4-2 with TRBJ2-1; 11 positions agree with TRBD2. CDR1 is LGHNA and CDR2 is YNFKEQ in the germline V gene. The ends lost 0 bases at V and 3 bases at J; junction bases unmatched: 4. CDR3 length equals 17 residues. The CDR3 protein is CASSQETTSGVYNEQFF. Written as DNA, the CDR3 is TGTGCCAGCAGCCAAGAGACGACTAGCGGGGTCTACAATGAGCAGTTCTTC.

V usage is TRBV28 and J usage is TRBJ2-1; 10 positions match TRBD2. Germline trimming cut 6 bases from V and 12 bases from J; bases unmatched to any gene: 11. This CDR3 contains 14 residues. Germline loops: CDR1 MDHEN, CDR2 SYDVKM. The CDR3 region has the DNA TGTGCCAGCAGAACTAGCGGGATCCCAGGGGGGCAGTTCTTC. This gives the protein CASRTSGIPGGQFF.

The chain joins TRBV15 to TRBJ2-7, with 8 nucleotides matching TRBD2. Germline V lookup: CDR1 LNHNV, CDR2 YYDKDF (reference sequence). V dropped 1 base and J dropped 0; count of bases not matched to a gene: 8. The CDR3 consists of 17 residues. The CDR3 spells CATSRVPFLAGSYEQYF. The CDR3 DNA sequence: TGTGCCACCAGCAGAGTTCCTTTCCTAGCGGGCTCCTACGAGCAGTACTTC.

This clone occurred once. The chain carries TRBV28 and TRBJ2-1, with D tentatively TRBD1 (5 bases). Germline loops: CDR1 MDHEN, CDR2 SYDVKM. V was pared by 8 bases and J by 8 bases, with 16 bases between. The CDR3 covers 13 residues. This CDR3 reads CASVQGLYHEQFF. The CDR3 nucleotides read TGTGCCAGCGTGCAGGGTTTATACCATGAGCAGTTCTTC.

This chain connects TRBV19 to TRBJ1-1, with D possibly matching TRBD1 (6 bases). Germline assignment: CDR1 LNHDA and CDR2 SQIVND (reference sequence). This CDR3 is built from 15 residues. Trimming pared 5 bases from V and 2 bases from J, leaving 15 bases between. The chain's CDR3 is CASSLGTGLNTEAFF. The CDR3 nucleotides read TGTGCCAGTAGTTTAGGAACAGGGCTCAACACTGAAGCTTTCTTT.

This clone has more than one count but fewer than ten. CDR3 protein: CASTPGTGSGELFF. CDR3 nucleotides: TGTGCCAGCACACCCGGGACAGGGTCCGGGGAGCTGTTTTTT. The chain recombines TRBV6-4 with TRBJ2-2, with 9 positions matching TRBD1. CDR1 is MRHNA, CDR2 SNTAGT, per germline. CDR3 size: 14 residues. V gave up 7 bases and J gave up 6 bases; unmatched junction bases: 6.

V usage is TRBV6-1 and J usage is TRBJ1-2; the D gene is possibly TRBD1 (5 bases). This CDR3 is 14 amino acids long. V was cut by 2 bases and J by 2 bases, with 9 bases left in between. Germline assignment: CDR1 MNHNS and CDR2 SASEGT. Here the CDR3 DNA reads TGTGCCAGCAGTGAATCAGGGAAGAACTATGGCTACACCTTC. This codes for CASSESGKNYGYTF.

The rearrangement links TRBV7-2 to TRBJ1-2; TRBD1 matches 9 bases. Trimming at V came to 4 bases and at J to 6 bases, leaving 3 bases not matched to a gene. This CDR3 is built from 13 residues. Per the germline V gene, CDR1 is SGHTA and CDR2 is FQGNSA. The CDR3 here is CASSSDRGDGYTF. The DNA of the CDR3 is TGTGCCAGCAGCTCGGACAGGGGAGATGGCTACACCTTC.

The V and J genes are TRBV7-9 and TRBJ2-3, with a possible D match to TRBD2 (6 bases). Germline-derived CDR1 and CDR2 are SEHNR and FQNEAQ (reference sequence). The CDR3 is made up of 16 amino acids. V was shortened by 1 base and J by 4 bases, with 15 bases between the two germline ends. The CDR3 DNA sequence: TGTGCCAGCAGCTTAGTTCGGGACTCGAGGGCAGATACGCAGTATTTT. It encodes CASSLVRDSRADTQYF.

This clone was observed once. The rearrangement joins TRBV5-1 to TRBJ2-5; 16 nucleotides match TRBD2. The CDR3 extends over 16 amino acids. V shed 4 bases, J shed 4 bases, and the junction held 4 bases outside the gene matches. Germline CDR1 is SGHRS and CDR2 is YFSETQ. CDR3 nucleotide sequence: TGCGCCAGCAGCCCGGGACTAGCGGGGGGGCGAGAGACCCAGTACTTC. Its protein product is CASSPGLAGGRETQYF.